The following is a TCR beta chain sequence with its context. The data stem from a study of T cell clones after liver transplantation. Looking at the study overall: Tolerance: complete withdrawal held at least one year, liver enzymes staying within twice normal.

TCRdb keeps only in-frame clones here, not all; method: immunoSEQ multiplex PCR. The sample records tens of thousands of clones, about 64% being singletons. V dropped 5 bases and J dropped 5; count of bases not matched to a gene: 6. The CDR3 length is 14 residues. Germline V CDR1 and CDR2: SGHNT, YENEEA. Sequences were derived from CD4+ T cells from blood, sampled before liver transplant. This TCR came from a human donor who received a liver transplant. The genes are TRBV11-3 and TRBJ1-1; 9 bases line up with TRBD1. The CDR3 is CASSRGQGRTEAFF. The CDR3 nucleotides read TGTGCCAGCAGCCGTGGACAGGGGAGGACTGAAGCTTTCTTT. The entire variable domain, with the rest obtained from reference TRBV11-3 and TRBJ1-1, is as follows: EAGVVQSPRYKIIEKKQPVAFWCNPISGHNTLYWYLQNLGQGPELLIRYENEEAVDDSQLPKDRFSAERLKGVDSTLKIQPAELGDSAVYLCASSRGQGRTEAFFGQGTRLTVV.